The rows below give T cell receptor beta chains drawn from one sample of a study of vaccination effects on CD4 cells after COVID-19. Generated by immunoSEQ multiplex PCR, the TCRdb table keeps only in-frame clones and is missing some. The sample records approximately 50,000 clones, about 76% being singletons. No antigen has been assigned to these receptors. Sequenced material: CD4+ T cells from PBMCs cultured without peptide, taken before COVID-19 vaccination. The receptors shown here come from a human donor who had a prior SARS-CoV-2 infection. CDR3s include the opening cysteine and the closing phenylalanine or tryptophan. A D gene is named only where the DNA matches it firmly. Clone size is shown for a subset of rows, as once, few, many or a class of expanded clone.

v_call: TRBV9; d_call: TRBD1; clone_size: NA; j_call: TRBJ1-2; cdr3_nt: TGTGCCAGCAGCGCCACTCCGGGACAGGGGGTCTATGGCTACACCTTC; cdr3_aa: CASSATPGQGVYGYTF
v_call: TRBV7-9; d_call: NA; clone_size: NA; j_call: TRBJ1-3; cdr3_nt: TGTGCCAGCAGCTTCCTAGCAGACCTCTCTGGAAACACCATATATTTT; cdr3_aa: CASSFLADLSGNTIYF
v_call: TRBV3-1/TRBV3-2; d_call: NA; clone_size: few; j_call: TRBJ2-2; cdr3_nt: TGTGCCAGCAGCCAAGACGCGGGCGCAAGGTTCACCGGGGAGCTGTTTTTT; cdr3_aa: CASSQDAGARFTGELFF
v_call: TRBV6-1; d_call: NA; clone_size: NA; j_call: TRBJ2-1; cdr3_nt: TGTGCCAGCAGTGAGAGGCACCCCAGAAGCTCCTACAATGAGCAGTTCTTC; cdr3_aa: CASSERHPRSSYNEQFF
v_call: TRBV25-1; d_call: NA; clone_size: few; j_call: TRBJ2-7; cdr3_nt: TGTGCCAGCAGTGAACACTCTTCACTGGGCTACGAGCAGTACTTC; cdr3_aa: CASSEHSSLGYEQYF
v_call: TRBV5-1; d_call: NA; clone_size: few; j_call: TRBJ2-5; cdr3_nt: TGCGCCAGCAGCGTCGACAGCCAAGAGACCCAGTACTTC; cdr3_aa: CASSVDSQETQYF
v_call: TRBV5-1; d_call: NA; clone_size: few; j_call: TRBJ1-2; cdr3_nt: TGCGCCAGCAGCTTGCTGGGGGATGGCTACACCTTC; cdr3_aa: CASSLLGDGYTF
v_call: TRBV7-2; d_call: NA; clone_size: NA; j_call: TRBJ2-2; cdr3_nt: TGTGCCAGCAGCTTAGTTGGGGGCTTGTACACCGGGGAGCTGTTTTTT; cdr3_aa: CASSLVGGLYTGELFF
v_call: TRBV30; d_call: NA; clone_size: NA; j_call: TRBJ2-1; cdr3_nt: TGTGCCTGGAACCGGGACAACTTATACAATGAGCAGTTCTTC; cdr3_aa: CAWNRDNLYNEQFF
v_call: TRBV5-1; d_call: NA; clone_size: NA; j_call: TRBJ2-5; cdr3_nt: TGCGCCAGCAGCTTGGTGGGTTTAGAGACCCAGTACTTC; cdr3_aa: CASSLVGLETQYF